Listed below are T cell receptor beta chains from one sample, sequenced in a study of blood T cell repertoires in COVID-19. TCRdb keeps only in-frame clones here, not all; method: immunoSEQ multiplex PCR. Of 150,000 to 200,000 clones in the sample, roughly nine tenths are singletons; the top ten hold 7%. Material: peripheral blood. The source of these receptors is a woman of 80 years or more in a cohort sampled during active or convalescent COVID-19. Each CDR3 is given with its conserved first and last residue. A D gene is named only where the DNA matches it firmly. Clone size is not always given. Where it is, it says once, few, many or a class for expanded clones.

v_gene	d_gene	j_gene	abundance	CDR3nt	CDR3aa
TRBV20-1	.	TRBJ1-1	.	TGCAGTGCCCTAGAGGCCCCTGAAGCTTTCTTT	CSALEAPEAFF
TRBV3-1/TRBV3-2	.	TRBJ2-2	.	TGTGCCAGCAGCCACTACACAGGGCCCTCCGGGGAGCTGTTTTTT	CASSHYTGPSGELFF
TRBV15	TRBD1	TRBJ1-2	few	TGTGCCACCAGCCCCCGGACAGGGGATACTTATGGCTACACCTTC	CATSPRTGDTYGYTF
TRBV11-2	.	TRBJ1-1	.	TGTGCCAGCAGCCCAGGACACCGGGAGGTCCCTGAAGCTTTCTTT	CASSPGHREVPEAFF
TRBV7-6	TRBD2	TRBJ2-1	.	TGTGCCAGCAGCCTAGCGGGGGCAGGAGGCAATGAGCAGTTCTTC	CASSLAGAGGNEQFF
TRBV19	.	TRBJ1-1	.	TGTGCCAGTAGTATAAGGGCCCCAGGGGCGGCCACTGAAGCTTTCTTT	CASSIRAPGAATEAFF
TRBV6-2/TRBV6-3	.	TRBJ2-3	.	TGTGCCAGCAGTTCTAGCACAGATACGCAGTATTTT	CASSSSTDTQYF
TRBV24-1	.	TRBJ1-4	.	TGTGCCACCAGTGACACAGGGTCAACTAATGAAAAACTGTTTTTT	CATSDTGSTNEKLFF
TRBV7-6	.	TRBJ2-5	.	TGTGCCAGCAGCTTAGGGAGGGGGCGTGGAGAGACCCAGTACTTC	CASSLGRGRGETQYF
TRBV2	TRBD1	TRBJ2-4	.	TGTGCCAGCACCCGGGACAGCCCAATTAGAATTCAGTACTTC	CASTRDSPIRIQYF
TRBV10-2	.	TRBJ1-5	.	TGCGCCAGCGCATTCGGGGGGGGTCAGAATCAGCCCCAGCATTTT	CASAFGGGQNQPQHF
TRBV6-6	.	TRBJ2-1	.	TGTGCCAGCAGTTCACCGGACAAGGTGTTTGACAATGAGCAGTTCTTC	CASSSPDKVFDNEQFF
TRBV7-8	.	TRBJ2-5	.	TGTGCCAGCAGCCCCCGGATGACTAAGTACTTC	CASSPRMTKYF
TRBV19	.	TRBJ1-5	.	TGTGCCAGTAGTATAAGCAGGGGCCTCAATCAGCCCCAGCATTTT	CASSISRGLNQPQHF
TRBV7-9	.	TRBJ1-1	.	TGTGCCAGCAGCTTAGGGGGACTGACGAACACTGAAGCTTTCTTT	CASSLGGLTNTEAFF
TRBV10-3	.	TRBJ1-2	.	TGTGCCATCAGTCCGTCGACAGGAGCGAACTCCTATGGCTACACCTTC	CAISPSTGANSYGYTF
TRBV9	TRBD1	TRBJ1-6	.	TGTGCCAGCAGCGTAGCGACAGGGATCAATAATTCACCCCTCCACTTT	CASSVATGINNSPLHF
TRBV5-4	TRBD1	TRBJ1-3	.	TGTGCCAGCAGCTTGAACAGGGGTAGAAACACCATATATTTT	CASSLNRGRNTIYF
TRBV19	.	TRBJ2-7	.	TGTGCCAGTAGGAAGCGTGACAGCGAGCAGTACTTC	CASRKRDSEQYF
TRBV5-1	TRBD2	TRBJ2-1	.	TGCGCCAGCAGCTTGAATCTAGCGGACTACAATGAGCAGTTCTTC	CASSLNLADYNEQFF
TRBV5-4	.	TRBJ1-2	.	TGTGCCAGCAGCCAACTTCTGACACCCTCAACCCTTCATGGCTACACCTTC	CASSQLLTPSTLHGYTF
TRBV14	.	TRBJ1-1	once	TGTGCCAGCAGCCACACAACAGCGGTCACTGAAGCTTTCTTT	CASSHTTAVTEAFF
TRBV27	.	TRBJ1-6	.	TGTGCCAGCACCCAACAGGGATCCTATAATTCACCCCTCCACTTT	CASTQQGSYNSPLHF